The clone carrying this T cell receptor (beta chain) was picked up one time. As processed by the authors: Reference gene primer amplification gave estimated nucleated cell counts. Measured with immunoSEQ multiplex PCR; TCRdb has only the in-frame clones, and not every one. Clone size and V and J calls were adopted from that table, with D and trimming inferred from the DNA. Here the sample spans tens of thousands of clones, roughly nine tenths being singletons. This sample stems from a study of blood T cell repertoires in COVID-19. As for the study in general: Acute and convalescent COVID-19 samples came from the United States, Italy and Spain. The cDNA or gDNA used as material had been derived from T cells, B-cell-depleted T cells, or PBMCs.

Germline values: CDR1 SNHLY, CDR2 FYNNEI. CDR3 length: 14 amino acids. J was trimmed by 5 bases and V by 4 bases; bases with no gene match: 6. The rearrangement links TRBV2 to TRBJ2-5; 8 bases line up with TRBD1. Input material: peripheral blood. The sequence was collected from a human donor in a cohort sampled during active COVID-19. CDR3 residues: CASSGGQGWETQYF. The CDR3, as DNA: TGTGCCAGCAGTGGAGGACAGGGATGGGAGACCCAGTACTTC.